This TCR beta chain was retrieved from a study of tumour-infiltrating T cells in Burkitt lymphoma. Regarding this clone: The sample holds other DNA sequences that translate to the same CDR3.

TCRdb's table, derived via immunoSEQ multiplex PCR, lists solely in-frame clones and lacks some. The table lists around 3,300 clones, more than 10% of them singletons. CDR3 length: 14 amino acids. CDR1 ENHRY and CDR2 SYGVKD come from the germline V gene. V lost 3 bases, J lost 2 bases, and 3 bases stayed unmatched. Sequencing input: tumor tissue. The clonotype originates from a human donor with Burkitt lymphoma. V gene TRBV10-3 combines with J gene TRBJ1-2; TRBD1 matches 7 bases. The CDR3 DNA reads as TGTGCCATCAGTGAAGGGGGCCTGAACTATGGCTACACCTTC. The encoded protein is CAISEGGLNYGYTF.